Shown below are 9 T cell receptor beta chains from a single sample sequenced in a study of blood T cell repertoires in COVID-19 (dated by TCRdb to the early 2020s). Libraries were made using the immunoSEQ multiplex PCR assay. As stored in TCRdb, this immuneACCESS dataset retains in-frame rearrangements with V and J assigned. A fraction of the clones does not appear; measured against another copy, unresolved V genes explain less than half of the discrepancy, and the remainder lacks a known reason. For this sample the table gives hundreds of thousands of clones, of which 80% to 90% were detected only once. The ten largest account for roughly 1.1% of the sample. The sample consisted of PBMCs or T cells enriched from blood (not recorded which). All receptors derive from a young man who had recovered from COVID-19.

V is TRBV20-1 and J is TRBJ2-2, with 8 bases aligning to TRBD1. Trimming removed 3 bases from V and 3 bases from J; junction bases left unmatched: 3. CDR1 is DFQATT, CDR2 SNEGSKA, per germline (reference sequence). CDR3 size: 14 residues. CDR3 region: CSASGQGDTGELFF. CDR3 nucleotide sequence: TGCAGTGCTAGTGGACAGGGTGACACCGGGGAGCTGTTTTTT.

V gene TRBV6-1 combines with J gene TRBJ2-4, with 12 positions matching TRBD2. The CDR3 totals 18 residues. Per germline, CDR1 MNHNS and CDR2 SASEGT. Germline trimming cut 3 bases from V and 2 bases from J; bases unmatched to any gene: 8. The CDR3 sequence is CASSELAGGPGPKNIQYF. CDR3 sequence (DNA): TGTGCCAGCAGTGAGCTAGCGGGAGGGCCAGGTCCCAAAAACATTCAGTACTTC.

The chain couples TRBV6-5 to TRBJ2-5, with unresolved D. The germline CDR1 and CDR2 sequences are MNHEY and SVGAGI. The CDR3 covers 12 residues. Trimming stripped 2 bases from V and 7 bases from J, with 8 bases between. CDR3 sequence: CASSYVGSTQYF. The CDR3 DNA reads as TGTGCCAGCAGTTACGTCGGTTCGACCCAGTACTTC.

The rearrangement links TRBV24-1 to TRBJ1-5; 7 bases are a match to TRBD1. CDR3 length: 14 residues. Unmatched junction bases numbered 4, after V lost 5 bases and J lost 4 bases. Germline assignment: CDR1 KGHDR and CDR2 SFDVKD. The CDR3 DNA is TGTGCCACCAGTGCCGGGACAGTAAATCAGCCCCAGCATTTT. Its translation is CATSAGTVNQPQHF.

The rearrangement uses TRBV7-9 and TRBJ1-6, with D maybe TRBD1 (6 bases). The CDR3 covers 13 residues. From germline, CDR1 is SEHNR and CDR2 FQNEAQ (reference sequence). V lost 6 bases to trimming and J lost 7 bases, with 10 bases between them. The chain's CDR3 is CASRLGANSPLHF. The CDR3 DNA sequence: TGTGCCAGCAGGCTGGGGGCAAATTCACCCCTCCACTTT.

The gene calls are TRBV4-1 and TRBJ1-2, with 12 bases that match TRBD1. The CDR3 consists of 15 residues. V gave up 4 bases and J gave up 5 bases; unmatched junction bases: 5. Germline CDR1 MGHRA, CDR2 YSYEKL. The CDR3 reads CASSLEGQGAYGYTF. CDR3 DNA sequence: TGCGCCAGCAGCCTAGAGGGACAGGGGGCGTATGGCTACACCTTC.

V usage is TRBV23-1 and J usage is TRBJ2-2; 9 nucleotides line up with TRBD1. TRBV23-1 is noted as an ORF with a role that remains uncertain. The length of the CDR3 is 16 residues. V gave up 1 base and J gave up 5 bases; unmatched junction bases: 5. Here the CDR3 reads CASSQYPDRGTGELFF. The CDR3 region has the DNA TGCGCCAGCAGTCAATATCCGGACAGGGGAACCGGGGAGCTGTTTTTT.

This rearrangement joins TRBV10-1 to TRBJ2-7; no clear D. CDR3 size: 13 residues. V was pared by 7 bases and J by 4 bases, with 14 bases between. CDR1 is WNHNN and CDR2 is SYGVQD in the germline V gene (reference sequence). The CDR3 nucleotides read TGCGCCAGCAAGCGAGGCCGTCGGTACGAGCAGTACTTC. Protein: CASKRGRRYEQYF.

This clone has a handful of counts. V and J are TRBV7-9 and TRBJ1-2; D is unresolved. Per germline, CDR1 SEHNR and CDR2 FQNEAQ (reference sequence). V was pared by 5 bases and J by 3 bases, with 7 bases between. The CDR3 has 12 residues. CDR3 loop: CASSDSDYGYTF. In DNA form, the CDR3 reads TGTGCCAGCAGCGACTCCGACTATGGCTACACCTTC. The full variable domain, completed using reference TRBV7-9 and TRBJ1-2, is DTGVSQNPRHKITKRGQNVTFRCDPISEHNRLYWYRQTLGQGPEFLTYFQNEAQLEKSRLLSDRFSAERPKGSFSTLEIQRTEQGDSAMYLCASSDSDYGYTFGSGTRLTVV.